This T cell receptor beta chain was documented in a study of blood T cell repertoires in COVID-19. Study-wide context: Whether acute or convalescent, the COVID-19 samples came from the United States, Italy and Spain.

Per the original data handling: From reference gene primer amplification, estimates of nucleated cell counts were derived. Assay: immunoSEQ multiplex PCR; the TCRdb copy retains only in-frame clones and omits some. That table gives V, J and clone size, and the DNA gave D and trimming. Among roughly 250,000 clones listed, 82% were seen once. The sequencing sample was made of peripheral blood. This TCR came from a woman aged 55-69 years with active or convalescent COVID-19.

Here the CDR3 reads CASSEGPSGGAPDTQYF. The CDR3 DNA follows: TGTGCCAGCAGTGAAGGCCCTAGCGGGGGGGCCCCAGATACGCAGTATTTT. The rearrangement uses TRBV6-1 and TRBJ2-3; 12 bases are a match to TRBD2. From germline, CDR1 is MNHNS and CDR2 SASEGT. With V trimmed by 1 base and J by 4 bases, 6 bases remained unmatched. This CDR3 comprises 17 residues.